Below are 13 T cell receptor beta chains sequenced from a single sample in a study of blood T cell repertoires in COVID-19. TCRdb keeps only in-frame clones here, not all; method: immunoSEQ multiplex PCR. The sample has 150,000 to 200,000 clones; 90% are singletons. The specimen sequenced was peripheral blood. These receptors were obtained from a man in his fifties or sixties with acute or convalescent COVID-19.

V usage is TRBV7-8 and J usage is TRBJ2-2, with 8 nucleotides matching TRBD1. Looked up from germline, CDR1 is SGHVS and CDR2 is FQNEAQ. CDR3 length: 15 amino acids. Unmatched junction bases numbered 2, after V lost 4 bases and J lost 1 base. CDR3 region: CASSSTGENTGELFF. CDR3 sequence (DNA): TGTGCCAGCAGCTCGACAGGGGAGAACACCGGGGAGCTGTTTTTT.

This clone was counted once. CDR3 region: CASSPRQGAYEQYF. The CDR3 nucleotides read TGTGCCAGCAGCCCTAGACAGGGGGCTTACGAGCAGTACTTC. This rearrangement joins TRBV7-2 to TRBJ2-7; 10 nucleotides line up with TRBD1. The germline CDR1 and CDR2 sequences are SGHTA and FQGNSA. CDR3 length: 14 residues. The J segment lost 4 bases and the V segment lost 5 bases, leaving 5 bases of the junction unmatched.

This clone has more than one count but fewer than ten. The gene calls are TRBV5-1 and TRBJ1-4; D remains ambiguous. Trimming left V 4 bases short and J 8 bases short, with 12 bases between. Germline loops: CDR1 SGHRS, CDR2 YFSETQ. CDR3 length: 13 residues. The CDR3, as DNA: TGCGCCAGCAGCAGTGCCTCGGGGGAAAAACTGTTTTTT. Protein: CASSSASGEKLFF.

Concerning this clone: The same CDR3 arises from other DNA sequences in this sample as well. The V call is TRBV27, the J call TRBJ2-1; no firm D call. CDR1 MNHEY and CDR2 SMNVEV come from the germline V gene (reference sequence). This CDR3 region has 11 residues. V shed 3 bases and J shed 10 bases, with 7 bases lying between them. DNA of the CDR3: TGTGCCAGCAGTTTTGGCGGCGAGCAGTTCTTC. Its protein product is CASSFGGEQFF.

This sequence joins TRBV28 and TRBJ1-5, with D perhaps matching TRBD1 (5 bases). CDR3 size: 14 residues. The germline gives CDR1 MDHEN, CDR2 SYDVKM. The V and J ends lost 6 bases and 0 bases respectively, with 9 bases between them. The chain's CDR3 is CASRPGISNQPQHF. CDR3 coding DNA: TGTGCCAGCAGGCCAGGGATTAGCAATCAGCCCCAGCATTTT. The whole variable domain, filled in from reference TRBV28 and TRBJ1-5, reads DVKVTQSSRYLVKRTGEKVFLECVQDMDHENMFWYRQDPGLGLRLIYFSYDVKMKEKGDIPEGYSVSREKKERFSLILESASTNQTSMYLCASRPGISNQPQHFGDGTRLSIL.

This chain joins TRBV30 and TRBJ2-2; weak D call: TRBD1 (5 bases). Trimming removed 2 bases at V and 0 bases at J, with 7 bases between. Germline values: CDR1 GTSNPN, CDR2 SVGIG (reference sequence). The CDR3 length is 14 residues. The CDR3 reads CAWSRGPNTGELFF. CDR3 sequence (DNA): TGTGCCTGGAGTAGGGGTCCGAACACCGGGGAGCTGTTTTTT.

This clone was seen once. The gene calls are TRBV4-1 and TRBJ2-2; tentatively, D is TRBD1 (6 bases). CDR1 and CDR2 from the germline V gene are MGHRA and YSYEKL. The germline V and J ends were trimmed by 0 bases and 5 bases, with 13 bases remaining between them. This CDR3 region has 16 residues. CDR3 sequence: CASSQDSPGTTGELFF. Written as DNA, the CDR3 is TGCGCCAGCAGCCAAGATTCCCCAGGGACAACCGGGGAGCTGTTTTTT.

In DNA, the CDR3 is TGTGCCAGCAGTTACTGGGGGCTAGGTCGAAATGAGCAGTTCTTC. Translating gives CASSYWGLGRNEQFF. The V and J genes are TRBV6-5 and TRBJ2-1; D is perhaps TRBD1 (6 bases). Trimming took 1 base from V and 7 from J, leaving 14 bases between them. CDR3 length: 15 residues. CDR1 is MNHEY, CDR2 SVGAGI, per germline.

J is TRBJ2-3 and V is TRBV7-3; TRBD2 might be the D (6 bases). This CDR3 contains 12 residues. V lost 4 bases to trimming and J lost 5 bases, with 7 bases between them. Germline CDR1 is SGHTA and CDR2 is FQGTGA. CDR3 nucleotides: TGTGCCAGCAGCTATAGCGGAGATACGCAGTATTTT. Protein sequence: CASSYSGDTQYF.

The DNA of the CDR3 is TGTGCCAGCGGAACTCAGGGGGCGGGTACCGGGGAGCTGTTTTTT. Protein product: CASGTQGAGTGELFF. The V call is TRBV10-3, the J call TRBJ2-2; 8 bases are a match to TRBD1. The V segment lost 10 bases and the J segment 5 bases; nucleotides outside the gene matches: 12. The CDR3 is 15 amino acids. Germline V gene sequence: CDR1 ENHRY, CDR2 SYGVKD.

The CDR3 here is CASKVRGASEQYF. The CDR3 nucleotides read TGTGCCAGTAAGGTTCGGGGGGCGAGCGAGCAGTACTTC. The J gene is TRBJ2-7, the V gene TRBV19, with a tentative D call TRBD2 (7 bases). Germline V gene sequence: CDR1 LNHDA, CDR2 SQIVND (reference sequence). Trimming removed 7 bases at V and 6 bases at J, with 16 bases between. The CDR3 contains 13 residues.

The chain has TRBV7-9 and TRBJ2-1, with D possibly TRBD2 on 6 matching bases. This CDR3 has 14 residues. The V gene's germline CDR1 is SEHNR and CDR2 FQNEAQ (reference sequence). Trimming pared 10 bases from V and 0 bases from J, leaving 13 bases between. The CDR3 DNA follows: TGTGCCATCCCCGGGGGTTCCTCCTACAATGAGCAGTTCTTC. This sequence encodes CAIPGGSSYNEQFF.

This chain connects TRBV28 to TRBJ2-2, with D possibly TRBD2 on 5 matching bases. V lost 6 bases, J lost 4 bases, and 9 bases lay in between. This CDR3 spans 13 amino acids. CDR1 is MDHEN and CDR2 is SYDVKM in the germline V gene. The CDR3 reads CASRDWGTGELFF. The CDR3 nucleotides read TGTGCCAGCAGGGACTGGGGCACCGGGGAGCTGTTTTTT. Variable domain in full (rest from reference TRBV28 and TRBJ2-2): DVKVTQSSRYLVKRTGEKVFLECVQDMDHENMFWYRQDPGLGLRLIYFSYDVKMKEKGDIPEGYSVSREKKERFSLILESASTNQTSMYLCASRDWGTGELFFGEGSRLTVL.